This passage covers 14 T cell receptor beta chains from one sample sequenced in a study of T cell repertoires in ileal Crohn's disease. Time point denoted: inflamed ileum from the surgical specimen. This table comes from immunoSEQ multiplex PCR, and its TCRdb copy is limited to in-frame clones, with some not included. The table has under 13,000 clones, around 87% seen once; the top ten hold over 7.5%. Material: ileal tissue. The receptors come from an adult with Crohn's disease.

This clone was seen only a few times. The V and J genes are TRBV6-6 and TRBJ1-1; D possibly corresponds to TRBD1 (6 bases). The V gene's germline CDR1 is MNHNY and CDR2 SVGAGI (reference sequence). The CDR3 is 14 residues long. The V and J ends lost 4 bases and 5 bases respectively, with 14 bases between them. This CDR3 is CASSSTYRATEAFF. For the CDR3, the DNA is TGTGCCAGCAGTTCCACTTACAGGGCGACTGAAGCTTTCTTT.

This CDR3 is CAVQEEGRKFF. For the CDR3, the DNA is TGTGCCGTTCAGGAGGAGGGACGAAAGTTCTTC. The V gene is TRBV10-3, the J gene TRBJ2-1; D possibly corresponds to TRBD2 (6 bases). Germline V gene lookup returns CDR1 ENHRY and CDR2 SYGVKD. CDR3 length equals 11 residues. V was pared by 11 bases and J by 14 bases, with 19 bases between.

This rearrangement joins TRBV11-2 to TRBJ2-1, with 7 bases identical to TRBD1. Trimming cost V 2 bases and J 7 bases; bases outside gene matches: 5. The germline V gene encodes CDR1 SGHAT and CDR2 FQNNGV. The CDR3 is 14 residues long. The CDR3 bases are TGTGCCAGCAGCTTAAACAGGGGCGCTAATGAGCAGTTCTTC. Protein product: CASSLNRGANEQFF.

The V and J genes are TRBV10-1 and TRBJ2-3, with D perhaps being TRBD1 or TRBD2 (7 bases each). This CDR3 is 15 amino acids long. Germline values: CDR1 WNHNN, CDR2 SYGVQD (reference sequence). Trimming pared 4 bases from V and 6 bases from J, leaving 17 bases between. The chain's CDR3 is CASSGGGTAGDTQYF. The CDR3, as DNA: TGCGCCAGCAGTGGAGGCGGGACAGCGGGGGATACGCAGTATTTT.

In its sample, this clone was seen once. V gene TRBV2 combines with J gene TRBJ1-2; perhaps TRBD1 as D (5 bases). This CDR3 is 14 amino acids long. Germline V gives CDR1 SNHLY, CDR2 FYNNEI. Trimming removed 3 bases at V and 5 bases at J, with 13 bases between. Here the CDR3 reads CASSDGQGVYGYTF. CDR3 DNA: TGTGCCAGCAGTGACGGGCAGGGAGTATATGGCTACACCTTC.

This clone was recorded only once. The chain couples TRBV7-2 to TRBJ2-7; a possible D gene is TRBD1 (6 bases). There are 15 residues in the CDR3. Trimming cost V 5 bases and J 3 bases, with 17 bases left between them. Germline V gene lookup returns CDR1 SGHTA and CDR2 FQGNSA. This CDR3 is CASSPGAWQYYEQYF. The CDR3 DNA follows: TGTGCCAGCAGCCCAGGGGCCTGGCAGTACTACGAGCAGTACTTC.

This clone was found a few times. The same CDR3 is also encoded by other DNA sequences in this sample. This sequence joins TRBV7-3 and TRBJ2-1; 7 nucleotides align to TRBD2. The germline gives CDR1 SGHTA, CDR2 FQGTGA. This CDR3 contains 16 residues. Trimming removed 5 bases from V and 0 bases from J; junction bases left unmatched: 7. CDR3 amino acids: CASSTTGGSSYNEQFF. The CDR3 nucleotides are TGTGCCAGCAGCACCACCGGGGGGAGCTCCTACAATGAGCAGTTCTTC.

The chain employs TRBV5-5 and TRBJ1-3, with D unclear. This CDR3 has 14 amino acids. Germline V gene lookup returns CDR1 SGHKS and CDR2 YYEKEE (reference sequence). Deletions cut 0 bases from V and 1 base from J, with 5 bases between. The CDR3 DNA is TGTGCCAGCAGCTTGGCACTGTCTGGAAACACCATATATTTT. Its translation is CASSLALSGNTIYF.

The rearrangement uses TRBV15 and TRBJ2-7, with D possibly being TRBD2 (6 bases). Germline-derived CDR1 and CDR2 are LNHNV and YYDKDF (reference sequence). Trimming removed 6 bases at V and 5 bases at J, with 20 bases between. The CDR3 runs to 15 residues. The CDR3 here is CATRQGLITSHEQYF. The CDR3 DNA reads TGTGCCACCAGGCAGGGACTCATAACCTCTCACGAGCAGTACTTC.

This chain connects TRBV7-2 to TRBJ1-5, with 8 bases fitting TRBD1. Germline-derived CDR1 and CDR2 are SGHTA and FQGNSA. The CDR3 has 14 amino acids. With V trimmed by 3 bases and J by 7 bases, 5 bases remained unmatched. CDR3 sequence reads: CASSFDRGRQPQHF. Written as DNA, the CDR3 is TGTGCCAGCAGCTTCGACAGGGGCCGACAGCCCCAGCATTTT.

V is TRBV11-1 and J is TRBJ2-7; D ambiguous. Germline CDR1 SGHAT, CDR2 FQDESV (reference sequence). This CDR3 is 15 amino acids long. V dropped 5 bases and J dropped 5 bases, with 19 bases sitting between them. The CDR3 region has the DNA TGTGCCAGCAGCCTCGACCGTTCCCGGAGCCACGAGCAGTACTTC. It translates to CASSLDRSRSHEQYF.

This sequence joins TRBV12-5 and TRBJ2-1; D may be TRBD2 (6 bases). From germline, CDR1 is LGHNT and CDR2 FRNRAP. Trimming took 6 bases from V and 4 from J, leaving 13 bases between them. The CDR3 is 14 amino acids. CDR3 coding DNA: TGTGCTAGTGGCCGGGAGCCTCCTTACAATGAGCAGTTCTTC. It is translated as CASGREPPYNEQFF.

This chain joins TRBV7-3 and TRBJ2-3; D is ambiguous. Germline V gives CDR1 SGHTA, CDR2 FQGTGA. The CDR3 is made up of 13 amino acids. With 3 bases removed from V and 1 base from J, the gap between germline ends came to 5 bases. The CDR3, as DNA: TGTGCCAGCAGCTTTCGCGGCACAGATACGCAGTATTTT. Translating it yields CASSFRGTDTQYF.

The V call is TRBV2, the J call TRBJ2-1, with 12 nucleotides matching TRBD2. The CDR3 is 15 amino acids. Germline V lookup: CDR1 SNHLY, CDR2 FYNNEI. The V segment lost 0 bases and the J segment 7 bases; nucleotides outside the gene matches: 1. CDR3 DNA: TGTGCCAGCAGTGAAGCAGGACTAGCGGGGAATGAGCAGTTCTTC. Encoded protein: CASSEAGLAGNEQFF.